This T cell receptor beta chain came from a study of shared clonotypes between healthy human individuals. CD45RO-negative, CCR7-positively selected cells formed the naive CD8 fraction, excluding terminally differentiated effector memory CD45RA+ cells. CDR1 is LNHDA, CDR2 SQIVND, per germline (reference sequence). The CDR3 runs 15 residues. The V gene end was trimmed by 1 base and the J gene end by 3 bases; junction bases not matched to a gene: 4. Only in-frame clones appear in the TCRdb table, and some are missing; sequencing was by immunoSEQ multiplex PCR. The sample has around 600,000 clones, 95% to 98% seen once; the top ten hold 0.3%.

This sequence joins TRBV19 and TRBJ2-7, with 9 bases aligning to TRBD1. The TCR was taken from a man aged 25-45 years in good health. The sample was naive CD8+ T cells sorted from blood. CDR3 DNA sequence: TGTGCCAGTAGTATAGGGGACAGGGCCGACTACGAGCAGTACTTC. Its translation is CASSIGDRADYEQYF.